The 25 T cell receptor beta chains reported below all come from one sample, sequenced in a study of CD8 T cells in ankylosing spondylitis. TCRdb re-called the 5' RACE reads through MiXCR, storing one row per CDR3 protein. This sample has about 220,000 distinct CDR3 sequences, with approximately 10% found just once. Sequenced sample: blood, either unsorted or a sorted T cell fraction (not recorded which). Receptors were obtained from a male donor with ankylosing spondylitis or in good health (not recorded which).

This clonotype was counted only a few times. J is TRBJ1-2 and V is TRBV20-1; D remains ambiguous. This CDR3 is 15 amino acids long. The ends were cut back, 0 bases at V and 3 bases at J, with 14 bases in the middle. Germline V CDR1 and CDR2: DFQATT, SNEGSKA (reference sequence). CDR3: CSARDPAKWDYGYTF. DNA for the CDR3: TGCAGTGCTAGAGATCCGGCCAAATGGGACTATGGCTACACCTTC.

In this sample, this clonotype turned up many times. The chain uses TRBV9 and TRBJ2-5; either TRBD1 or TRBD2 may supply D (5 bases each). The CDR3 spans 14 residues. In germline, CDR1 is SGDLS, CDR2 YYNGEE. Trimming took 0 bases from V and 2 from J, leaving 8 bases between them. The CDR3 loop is CASSVVGAQETQYF. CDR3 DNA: TGTGCCAGCAGCGTAGTCGGGGCGCAAGAGACCCAGTACTTC.

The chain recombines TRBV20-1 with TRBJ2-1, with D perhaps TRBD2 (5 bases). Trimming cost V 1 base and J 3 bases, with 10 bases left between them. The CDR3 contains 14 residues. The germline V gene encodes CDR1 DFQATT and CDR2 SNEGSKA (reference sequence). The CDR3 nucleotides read TGCAGTGCTAGAGTGGGGAGACGCTACAATGAGCAGTTCTTC. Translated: CSARVGRRYNEQFF.

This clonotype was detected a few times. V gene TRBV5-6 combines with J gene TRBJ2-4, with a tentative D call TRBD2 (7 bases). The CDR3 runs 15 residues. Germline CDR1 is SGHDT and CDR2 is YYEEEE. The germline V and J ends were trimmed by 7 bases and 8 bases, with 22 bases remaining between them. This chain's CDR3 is CASDGGGTARDIQYF. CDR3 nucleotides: TGTGCCAGCGATGGGGGGGGCACCGCCCGAGACATTCAGTACTTC. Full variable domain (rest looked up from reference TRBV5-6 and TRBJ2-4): DAGVTQSPTHLIKTRGQQVTLRCSPKSGHDTVSWYQQALGQGPQFIFQYYEEEERQRGNFPDRFSGHQFPNYSSELNVNALLLGDSALYLCASDGGGTARDIQYFGAGTRLSVL.

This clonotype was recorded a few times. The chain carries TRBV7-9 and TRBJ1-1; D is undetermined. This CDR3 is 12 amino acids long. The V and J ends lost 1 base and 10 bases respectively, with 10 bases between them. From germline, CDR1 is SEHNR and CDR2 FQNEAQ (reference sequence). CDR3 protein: CASSLVSGLAFF. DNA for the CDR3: TGTGCCAGCAGCTTAGTTTCGGGATTAGCTTTCTTT.

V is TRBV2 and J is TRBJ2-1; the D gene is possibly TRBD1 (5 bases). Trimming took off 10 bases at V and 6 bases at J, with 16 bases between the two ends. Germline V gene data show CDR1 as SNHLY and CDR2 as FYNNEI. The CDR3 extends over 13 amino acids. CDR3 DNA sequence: TGTGCCATAACACCGTCCAGGGCCAATGAGCAGTTCTTC. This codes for CAITPSRANEQFF.

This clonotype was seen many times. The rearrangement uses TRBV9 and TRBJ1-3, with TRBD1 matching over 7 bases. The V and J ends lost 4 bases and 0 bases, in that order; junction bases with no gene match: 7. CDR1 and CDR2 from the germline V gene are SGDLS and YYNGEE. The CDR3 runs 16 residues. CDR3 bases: TGTGCCAGCAGCACGAGACAGGGAGGCTCTGGAAACACCATATATTTT. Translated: CASSTRQGGSGNTIYF.

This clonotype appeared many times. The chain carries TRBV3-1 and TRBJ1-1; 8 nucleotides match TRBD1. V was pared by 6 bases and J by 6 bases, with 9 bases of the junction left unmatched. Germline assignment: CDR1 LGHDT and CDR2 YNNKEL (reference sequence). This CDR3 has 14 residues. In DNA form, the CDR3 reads TGTGCCAGCAGTTCCTTACAGGGGGACGCTGAAGCTTTCTTT. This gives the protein CASSSLQGDAEAFF.

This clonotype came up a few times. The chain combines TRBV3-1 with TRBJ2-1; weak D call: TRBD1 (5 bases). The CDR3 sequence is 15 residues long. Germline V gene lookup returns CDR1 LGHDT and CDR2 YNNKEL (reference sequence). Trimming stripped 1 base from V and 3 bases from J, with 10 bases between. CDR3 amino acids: CASSQGQPNYNEQFF. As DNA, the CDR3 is TGTGCCAGCAGCCAAGGACAGCCGAACTACAATGAGCAGTTCTTC.

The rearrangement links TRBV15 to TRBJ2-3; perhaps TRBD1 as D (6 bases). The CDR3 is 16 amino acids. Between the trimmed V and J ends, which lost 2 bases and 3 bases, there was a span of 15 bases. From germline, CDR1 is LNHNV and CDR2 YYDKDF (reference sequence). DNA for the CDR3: TGTGCCACCAGCAGACGCCGGGACACGGATACAGATACGCAGTATTTT. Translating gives CATSRRRDTDTDTQYF.

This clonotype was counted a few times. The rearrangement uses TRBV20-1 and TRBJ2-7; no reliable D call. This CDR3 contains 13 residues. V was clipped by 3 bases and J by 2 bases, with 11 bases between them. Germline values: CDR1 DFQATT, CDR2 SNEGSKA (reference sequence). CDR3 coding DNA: TGCAGTGCTAGCAAGGACCTAGCCTACGAGCAGTACTTC. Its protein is CSASKDLAYEQYF.

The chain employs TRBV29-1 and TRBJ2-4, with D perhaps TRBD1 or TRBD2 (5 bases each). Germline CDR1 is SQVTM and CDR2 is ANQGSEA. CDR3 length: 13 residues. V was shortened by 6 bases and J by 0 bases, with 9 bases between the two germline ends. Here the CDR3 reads CSVGELAKNIQYF. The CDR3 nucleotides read TGCAGCGTGGGGGAACTAGCCAAAAACATTCAGTACTTC.

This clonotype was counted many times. In DNA, the CDR3 is TGCAGCGTTGATCTCGCAGGGAAAGATACGCAGTATTTT. Its translation is CSVDLAGKDTQYF. The V gene is TRBV29-1, the J gene TRBJ2-3; TRBD1 is a possible D gene (5 bases). V lost 3 bases and J 5 bases, leaving 12 bases between the germline ends. Germline values: CDR1 SQVTM, CDR2 ANQGSEA. The CDR3 sequence is 13 residues long.

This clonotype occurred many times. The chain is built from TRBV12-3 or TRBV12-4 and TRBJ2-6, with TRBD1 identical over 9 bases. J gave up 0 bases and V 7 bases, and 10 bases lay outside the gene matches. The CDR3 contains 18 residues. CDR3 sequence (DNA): TGTGCCAGCACCCTGCGGACAGGGGACAACTCTGGGGCCAACGTCCTGACTTTC. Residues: CASTLRTGDNSGANVLTF.

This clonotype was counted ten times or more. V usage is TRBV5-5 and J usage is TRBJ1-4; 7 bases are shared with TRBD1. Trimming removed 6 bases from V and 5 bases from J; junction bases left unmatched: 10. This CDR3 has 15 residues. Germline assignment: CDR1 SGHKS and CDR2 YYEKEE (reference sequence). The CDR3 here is CASNPGGGRNEKLFF. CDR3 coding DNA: TGTGCCAGCAATCCCGGAGGGGGCAGAAATGAAAAACTGTTTTTT.

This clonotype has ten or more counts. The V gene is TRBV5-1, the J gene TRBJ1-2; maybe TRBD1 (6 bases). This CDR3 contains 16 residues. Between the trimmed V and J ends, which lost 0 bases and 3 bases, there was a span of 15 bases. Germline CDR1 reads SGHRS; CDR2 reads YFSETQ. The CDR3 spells CASSLAPQGLDYGYTF. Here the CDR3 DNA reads TGCGCCAGCAGCTTGGCCCCCCAGGGGCTCGACTATGGCTACACCTTC. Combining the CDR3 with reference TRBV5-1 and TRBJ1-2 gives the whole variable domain KAGVTQTPRYLIKTRGQQVTLSCSPISGHRSVSWYQQTPGQGLQFLFEYFSETQRNKGNFPGRFSGRQFSNSRSEMNVSTLELGDSALYLCASSLAPQGLDYGYTFGSGTRLTVV.

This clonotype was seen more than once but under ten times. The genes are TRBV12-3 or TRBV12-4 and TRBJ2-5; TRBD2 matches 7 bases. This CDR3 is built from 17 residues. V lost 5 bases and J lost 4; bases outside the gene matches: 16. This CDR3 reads CASSPRPRTRGGETQYF. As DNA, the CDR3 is TGTGCCAGCAGTCCAAGACCTCGGACTAGAGGAGGAGAGACCCAGTACTTC.

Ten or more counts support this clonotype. The CDR3 DNA is TGTGCCAGCAGAGGCCCCGTGGCAGCCCAACACTCCTACGAGCAGTACTTC. Translating it yields CASRGPVAAQHSYEQYF. The gene calls are TRBV27 and TRBJ2-7; D is ambiguous. Germline CDR1 reads MNHEY; CDR2 reads SMNVEV (reference sequence). The CDR3 covers 17 residues. V lost 6 bases and J 0 bases, leaving 21 bases between the germline ends.

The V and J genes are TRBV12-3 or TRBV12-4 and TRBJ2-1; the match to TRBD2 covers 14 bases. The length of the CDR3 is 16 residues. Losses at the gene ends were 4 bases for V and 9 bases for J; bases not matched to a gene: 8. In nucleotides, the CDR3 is TGTGCCAGCAGTTCCAGACTAGCGGGGGGGCTAGGTGAGCAGTTCTTC. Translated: CASSSRLAGGLGEQFF.

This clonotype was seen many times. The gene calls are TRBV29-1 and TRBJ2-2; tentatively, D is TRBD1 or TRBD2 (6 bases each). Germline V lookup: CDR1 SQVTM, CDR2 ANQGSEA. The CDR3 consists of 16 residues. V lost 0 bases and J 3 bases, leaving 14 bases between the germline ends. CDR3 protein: CSVEERGADYTGELFF. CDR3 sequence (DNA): TGCAGCGTTGAAGAGAGGGGGGCGGATTACACCGGGGAGCTGTTTTTT.

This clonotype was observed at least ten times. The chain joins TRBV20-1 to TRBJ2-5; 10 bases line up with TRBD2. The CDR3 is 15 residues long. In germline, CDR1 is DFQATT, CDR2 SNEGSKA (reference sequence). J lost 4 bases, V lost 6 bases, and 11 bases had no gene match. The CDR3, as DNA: TGCAGTGCCCAGGTCCCGGGACTAGCGAGAGAGACCCAGTACTTC. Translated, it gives CSAQVPGLARETQYF.

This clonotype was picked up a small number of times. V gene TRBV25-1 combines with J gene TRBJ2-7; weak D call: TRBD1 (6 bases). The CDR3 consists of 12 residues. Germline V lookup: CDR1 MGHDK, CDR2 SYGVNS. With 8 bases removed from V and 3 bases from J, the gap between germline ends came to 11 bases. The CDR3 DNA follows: TGTGCCAGCCGAGGACAGAACTACGAGCAGTACTTC. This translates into CASRGQNYEQYF.

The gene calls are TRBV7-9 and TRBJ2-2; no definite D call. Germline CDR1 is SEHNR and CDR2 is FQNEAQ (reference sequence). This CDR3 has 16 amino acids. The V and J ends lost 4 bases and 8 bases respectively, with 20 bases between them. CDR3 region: CASSSTDRAKSGELFF. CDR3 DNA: TGTGCCAGCAGCTCCACCGACCGGGCCAAGTCAGGGGAGCTGTTTTTT.

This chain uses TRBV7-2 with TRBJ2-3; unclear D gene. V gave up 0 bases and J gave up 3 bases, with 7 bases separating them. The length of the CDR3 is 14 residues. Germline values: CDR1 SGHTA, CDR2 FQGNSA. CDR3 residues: CASSLAWQTDTQYF. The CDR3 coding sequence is TGTGCCAGCAGCTTAGCTTGGCAGACAGATACGCAGTATTTT.

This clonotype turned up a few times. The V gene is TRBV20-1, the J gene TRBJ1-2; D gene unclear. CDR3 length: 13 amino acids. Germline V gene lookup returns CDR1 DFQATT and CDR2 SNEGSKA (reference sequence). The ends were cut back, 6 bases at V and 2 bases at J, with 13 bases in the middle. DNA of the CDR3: TGCAGTGCCCTACTCTGGGAAAACTATGGCTACACCTTC. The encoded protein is CSALLWENYGYTF.